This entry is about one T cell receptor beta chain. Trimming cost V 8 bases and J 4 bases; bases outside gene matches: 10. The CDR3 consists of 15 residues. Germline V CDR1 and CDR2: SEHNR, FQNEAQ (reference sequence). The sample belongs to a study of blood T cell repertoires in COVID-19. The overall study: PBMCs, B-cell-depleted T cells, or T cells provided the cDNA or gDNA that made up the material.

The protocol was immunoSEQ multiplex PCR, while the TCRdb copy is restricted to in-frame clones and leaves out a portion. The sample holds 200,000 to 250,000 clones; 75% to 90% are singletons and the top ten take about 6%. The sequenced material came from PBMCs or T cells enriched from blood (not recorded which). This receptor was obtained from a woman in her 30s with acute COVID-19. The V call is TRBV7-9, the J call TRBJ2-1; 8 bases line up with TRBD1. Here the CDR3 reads CASRHRGSTYNEQFF. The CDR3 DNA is TGTGCCAGCCGCCACAGGGGGTCGACGTACAATGAGCAGTTCTTC.